Each of the 22 T cell receptor beta chains below was sequenced from the same sample in a study of radiation and T cells in renal cell carcinoma. Time point described: blood 2 weeks post-SBRT. Treatment: 15 Gy SBRT to primary tumor, nephrectomy 4 weeks later. The table came from immunoSEQ multiplex PCR; TCRdb's copy has only in-frame clones and leaves some out. Of over 60,000 clones in the sample, about 86% were seen once. The sample consisted of blood, taken from a patient whose treatment included radiotherapy and nephrectomy. These receptors originate from a woman aged 50 to 60 with renal cell carcinoma.

The chain is built from TRBV7-2 and TRBJ2-7; the D gene is possibly TRBD1 (6 bases). This CDR3 comprises 12 residues. The V gene lost 8 bases and the J gene lost 2 bases, with 10 bases spanning the gap. Germline V gene lookup returns CDR1 SGHTA and CDR2 FQGNSA. The CDR3 region has the DNA TGTGCCAGCGGGGGCTCCACCTACGAGCAGTACTTC. Protein: CASGGSTYEQYF.

This clone was found a few times. The chain links TRBV19 to TRBJ2-2, with 7 positions matching TRBD1. Germline-derived CDR1 and CDR2 are LNHDA and SQIVND (reference sequence). The CDR3 is 15 amino acids. J lost 5 bases, V lost 5 bases, and 8 bases had no gene match. In nucleotides, the CDR3 is TGTGCCAGTAGTCTACTAGGGGGCGAAACCGGGGAGCTGTTTTTT. Protein: CASSLLGGETGELFF.

The V call is TRBV5-1, the J call TRBJ1-2, with a weak D call TRBD1 (5 bases). The CDR3 contains 13 residues. CDR1 is SGHRS and CDR2 is YFSETQ in the germline V gene. V lost 1 base, J lost 8 bases, and 12 bases lay in between. The CDR3: CASSLTVTGGYTF. The CDR3 bases are TGCGCCAGCAGCTTGACAGTTACAGGCGGCTACACCTTC.

V is TRBV4-2 and J is TRBJ2-2; TRBD1 agrees at 8 bases. The germline gives CDR1 LGHNA, CDR2 YNFKEQ. The V and J ends lost 4 bases and 2 bases, in that order; junction bases with no gene match: 6. The CDR3 extends over 16 amino acids. Written as DNA, the CDR3 is TGTGCCAGCAGCCGGGGGACAGGTCCTAACACCGGGGAGCTGTTTTTT. Its protein product is CASSRGTGPNTGELFF.

This sequence joins TRBV19 and TRBJ1-5; D is unresolved. CDR3 size: 14 residues. Germline V CDR1 and CDR2: LNHDA, SQIVND (reference sequence). The V and J ends lost 3 bases and 9 bases respectively, with 15 bases between them. CDR3 sequence (DNA): TGTGCCAGTAGTATCCCGGGAGAACAATGGCCCCAGCATTTT. It is translated as CASSIPGEQWPQHF.

V gene TRBV11-2 combines with J gene TRBJ1-2, with TRBD1 identical over 11 bases. Trimming took 5 bases from V and 6 from J; bases not matched to a gene: 14. Germline assignment: CDR1 SGHAT and CDR2 FQNNGV. The CDR3 totals 17 residues. The CDR3 reads CASSIGQGAFYLHGYTF. The CDR3 coding sequence is TGTGCCAGCAGCATCGGACAGGGGGCATTCTATTTACATGGCTACACCTTC.

This rearrangement joins TRBV6-5 to TRBJ1-6, with a tentative D call TRBD1 (6 bases). Germline V gene data show CDR1 as MNHEY and CDR2 as SVGAGI. Trimming left V 6 bases short and J 8 bases short, with 14 bases between. This CDR3 contains 14 residues. The CDR3 sequence: CASRRDAGDSPLHF. CDR3 DNA sequence: TGTGCCAGCAGGAGGGACGCAGGGGATTCACCCCTCCACTTT.

The chain links TRBV6-1 to TRBJ1-6, with D hard to call. V was shortened by 2 bases and J by 9 bases, with 11 bases between the two germline ends. The CDR3 spans 14 residues. The germline V gene encodes CDR1 MNHNS and CDR2 SASEGT. DNA of the CDR3: TGTGCCAGCAGTGAAATGAGGGAACGTTCACCCCTCCACTTT. Encoded protein: CASSEMRERSPLHF.

The chain employs TRBV7-9 and TRBJ2-2; 8 nucleotides line up with TRBD1. Unmatched junction bases numbered 14, after V lost 7 bases and J lost 7 bases. The CDR3 length is 16 residues. Germline CDR1 SEHNR, CDR2 FQNEAQ (reference sequence). The CDR3 reads CASTPATGAIYGELFF. The CDR3, as DNA: TGTGCCAGCACCCCTGCGACAGGGGCGATTTACGGGGAGCTGTTTTTT.

V usage is TRBV5-4 and J usage is TRBJ1-4; TRBD1 agrees at 8 bases. CDR1 SGHNT and CDR2 YYREEE come from the germline V gene (reference sequence). V was pared by 5 bases and J by 8 bases, with 11 bases of the junction left unmatched. This CDR3 has 15 amino acids. CDR3 sequence reads: CASSSQGGIEEKLFF. DNA of the CDR3: TGTGCCAGCAGTTCACAGGGGGGGATTGAAGAAAAACTGTTTTTT.

The rearrangement joins TRBV6-5 to TRBJ2-4, with D perhaps TRBD1 (5 bases). This CDR3 has 16 residues. Germline CDR1 and CDR2: MNHEY and SVGAGI. Trimming cost V 2 bases and J 3 bases, with 14 bases left between them. CDR3 coding DNA: TGTGCCAGCAGTTACCTCTTGGACAATGGCAAAAACATTCAGTACTTC. It codes for CASSYLLDNGKNIQYF.

The rearrangement joins TRBV5-1 to TRBJ2-3, with 8 bases that match TRBD1. V lost 3 bases to trimming and J lost 4 bases; unmatched junction nucleotides: 7. The germline CDR1 and CDR2 sequences are SGHRS and YFSETQ. The CDR3 is 15 amino acids. The CDR3 DNA reads TGCGCCAGCAGCTGGGGGACAGGAGATTCAGATACGCAGTATTTT. It yields the protein CASSWGTGDSDTQYF.

The genes are TRBV19 and TRBJ1-3; D ambiguous. V shed 10 bases and J shed 0 bases, with 10 bases lying between them. CDR1 LNHDA and CDR2 SQIVND come from the germline V gene (reference sequence). This CDR3 is 13 amino acids long. In DNA form, the CDR3 reads TGTGCCACCCGAGTGAGCTCTGGAAACACCATATATTTT. Translation gives CATRVSSGNTIYF. The variable domain in full, completed from reference TRBV19 and TRBJ1-3, reads DGGITQSPKYLFRKEGQNVTLSCEQNLNHDAMYWYRQDPGQGLRLIYYSQIVNDFQKGDIAEGYSVSREKKESFPLTVTSAQKNPTAFYLCATRVSSGNTIYFGEGSWLTVV.

The rearrangement uses TRBV12-2 and TRBJ2-6; TRBD2, as called in the table, went unchecked against the DNA. TRBV12-2 is labeled a pseudogene. CDR3 length: 18 amino acids. CDR3 nucleotide sequence: TGTGCAAGTCGCTTAGATTACCCGCGGGGGGCTGGGGCCAACGTCCTGACTTTC. Amino acids: CASRLDYPRGAGANVLTF.

J is TRBJ2-7 and V is TRBV28; possible D gene TRBD2, 6 bases. CDR3 length: 11 amino acids. The V end lost 10 bases, the J end lost 0 bases, and 7 bases lay between the germline ends. Per germline, CDR1 MDHEN and CDR2 SYDVKM. The CDR3 coding sequence is TGTGCCACCGGGAGCTCCTACGAGCAGTACTTC. Protein: CATGSSYEQYF.

V usage is TRBV28 and J usage is TRBJ1-5; D is unresolved. In germline, CDR1 is MDHEN, CDR2 SYDVKM. V gave up 8 bases and J gave up 4 bases, with 9 bases separating them. The CDR3 runs 12 residues. CDR3 sequence (DNA): TGTGCCAGCTCGGAGGGTAATCAGCCCCAGCATTTT. The encoded protein is CASSEGNQPQHF.

The genes are TRBV5-4 and TRBJ2-1; 8 bases agree with TRBD1. The CDR3 contains 12 residues. The ends lost 4 bases at V and 7 bases at J; junction bases unmatched: 1. Germline values: CDR1 SGHNT, CDR2 YYREEE (reference sequence). The CDR3 nucleotides are TGTGCCAGCAGCAGGACAGGGAATGAGCAGTTCTTC. Translating gives CASSRTGNEQFF.

This clone is a singleton in its sample. The V and J genes are TRBV7-9 and TRBJ2-5; 8 bases map to TRBD2. Trimming at V came to 6 bases and at J to 5 bases, leaving 8 bases not matched to a gene. Germline loops: CDR1 SEHNR, CDR2 FQNEAQ (reference sequence). The CDR3 has 14 residues. CDR3 sequence reads: CASRSSGGGETQYF. The CDR3 region has the DNA TGTGCCAGCAGGTCCAGCGGGGGCGGCGAGACCCAGTACTTC. Using reference TRBV7-9 and TRBJ2-5 for the parts outside the CDR3, the full variable domain is DTGVSQNPRHKITKRGQNVTFRCDPISEHNRLYWYRQTLGQGPEFLTYFQNEAQLEKSRLLSDRFSAERPKGSFSTLEIQRTEQGDSAMYLCASRSSGGGETQYFGPGTRLLVL.

This clone was detected only once. The chain combines TRBV4-3 with TRBJ2-7, with D maybe TRBD1 (6 bases). This CDR3 region has 15 residues. Per germline, CDR1 LGHNA and CDR2 YSLEER. The V and J ends lost 0 bases and 3 bases respectively, with 12 bases between them. The CDR3 region is CASSQDPRGFYEQYF. In DNA, the CDR3 is TGCGCCAGCAGCCAAGATCCTAGGGGGTTCTACGAGCAGTACTTC.

The chain links TRBV27 to TRBJ2-3; D unclear. V dropped 3 bases and J dropped 0 bases, with 4 bases sitting between them. This CDR3 contains 13 residues. From germline, CDR1 is MNHEY and CDR2 SMNVEV (reference sequence). CDR3 in DNA: TGTGCCAGCAGTTTTAGTAGCACAGATACGCAGTATTTT. Translating gives CASSFSSTDTQYF.

This sequence joins TRBV10-2 and TRBJ2-7; 14 bases are a match to TRBD2. Losses at the gene ends were 6 bases for V and 3 bases for J; bases not matched to a gene: 4. The CDR3 consists of 15 residues. Germline CDR1 WSHSY, CDR2 SAAADI. CDR3 loop: CASREGTSGSYEQYF. CDR3 in DNA: TGCGCCAGCAGAGAAGGGACTAGCGGGAGCTACGAGCAGTACTTC.

The V call is TRBV7-9, the J call TRBJ1-1; tentative D call: TRBD1 (5 bases). The CDR3 totals 14 residues. CDR1 and CDR2 (germline): SEHNR, FQNEAQ (reference sequence). V shed 1 base and J shed 4 bases, with 10 bases lying between them. The CDR3 is CASSLVGDPTEAFF. The CDR3 bases are TGTGCCAGCAGCTTAGTTGGGGACCCCACTGAAGCTTTCTTT.